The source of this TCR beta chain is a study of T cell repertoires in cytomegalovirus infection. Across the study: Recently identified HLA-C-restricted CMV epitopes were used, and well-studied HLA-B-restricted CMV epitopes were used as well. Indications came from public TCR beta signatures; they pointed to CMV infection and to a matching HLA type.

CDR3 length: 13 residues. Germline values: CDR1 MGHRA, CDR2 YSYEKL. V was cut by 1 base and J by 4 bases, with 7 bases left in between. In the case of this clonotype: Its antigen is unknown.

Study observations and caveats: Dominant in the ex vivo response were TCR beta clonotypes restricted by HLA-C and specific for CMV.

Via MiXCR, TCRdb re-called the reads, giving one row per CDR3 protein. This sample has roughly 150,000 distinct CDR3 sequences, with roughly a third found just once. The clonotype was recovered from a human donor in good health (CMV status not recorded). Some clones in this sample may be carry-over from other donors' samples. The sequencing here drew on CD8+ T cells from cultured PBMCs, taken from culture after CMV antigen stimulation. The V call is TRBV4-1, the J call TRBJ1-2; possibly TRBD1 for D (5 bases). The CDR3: CASSQGQGYGYTF. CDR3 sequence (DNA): TGCGCCAGCAGCCAAGGTCAGGGCTATGGCTACACCTTC.